These T cell receptor beta chains were read from a single sample in a study of T-cell memory formation after mild COVID-19. Each CDR3 protein is one row after TCRdb ran MiXCR on the 5' RACE reads. The profile shows about 450,000 distinct CDR3 sequences, about 22% of them singletons. Sample: PBMCs or a T cell subset sorted from them (not recorded which). These receptors all stem from an adult woman who had mild COVID-19 (a few samples of this study predate the infection). Cell type and time point are not known. The CDR3 runs from the conserved cysteine through the conserved F or W. D genes are given only for firm matches. Expanded clones get a size class; other rows say once, few or many, or leave the size out.

>TRBV5-1|few|15|TRBJ1-1|NA
CASSLLPWVNTEAFF
TGCGCCAGCAGCTTATTGCCGTGGGTTAACACTGAAGCTTTCTTT
>TRBV9|few|16|TRBJ2-2|NA
CASSVGSGVSTGELFF
TGTGCCAGCAGCGTAGGATCCGGGGTGAGCACCGGGGAGCTGTTTTTT
>TRBV6-5|NA|17|TRBJ1-2|NA
CASSQIRLVQESDGYTF
TGTGCCAGCAGCCAGATCCGTTTAGTACAGGAGTCGGATGGCTACACCTTC
>TRBV12-3/TRBV12-4|few|13|TRBJ1-5|TRBD1
CASRGQWYQPQHF
TGTGCCAGCAGGGGACAGTGGTATCAGCCCCAGCATTTT
>TRBV11-2|few|16|TRBJ2-3|TRBD1
CASSPPRTGVTDTQYF
TGTGCCAGCAGCCCTCCGCGGACAGGTGTCACAGATACGCAGTATTTT
>TRBV5-4|few|16|TRBJ2-3|TRBD2
CASRLLLAGDTDTQYF
TGTGCCAGCAGACTCCTACTAGCGGGAGACACAGATACGCAGTATTTT
>TRBV7-9|NA|16|TRBJ2-6|NA
CASLRTPTGGANVLTF
TGTGCCTCCTTGCGGACACCGACGGGAGGGGCCAACGTCCTGACTTTC
>TRBV27|many|12|TRBJ2-7|NA
CASSFGGSEQYF
TGTGCCAGCAGTTTCGGGGGTAGCGAGCAGTACTTC
>TRBV13|once|18|TRBJ2-5|TRBD2
CASSTTPGLAGAGETQYF
TGTGCCAGCAGCACCACCCCCGGGCTAGCGGGAGCCGGGGAGACCCAGTACTTC
>TRBV13|NA|15|TRBJ2-3|TRBD2
CASSTGTRATDTQYF
TGTGCCAGCAGCACCGGGACTAGGGCCACAGATACGCAGTATTTT
>TRBV3-1|few|14|TRBJ2-7|NA
CASSHTGTFYEQYF
TGTGCCAGCAGCCATACCGGGACTTTCTACGAGCAGTACTTC
>TRBV29-1|NA|14|TRBJ2-5|NA
CSVEVSGRRETQYF
TGCAGCGTTGAAGTGAGCGGTCGCCGAGAGACCCAGTACTTC
>TRBV4-2|NA|14|TRBJ2-7|NA
CASSQSIRVYEQYF
TGTGCCAGCAGCCAAAGCATTAGGGTCTACGAGCAGTACTTC
>TRBV27|NA|13|TRBJ2-1|NA
CASSLFHAGEQFF
TGTGCCAGCAGTTTATTTCATGCGGGTGAGCAGTTCTTC
>TRBV12-3/TRBV12-4|few|12|TRBJ2-2|NA
CASSFGVPPLFF
TGTGCCAGCAGTTTTGGCGTGCCCCCGCTGTTTTTT
>TRBV7-8|many|16|TRBJ2-1|NA
CASSLVGERSYNEQFF
TGTGCCAGCAGCTTAGTAGGCGAGCGGTCCTACAATGAGCAGTTCTTC
>TRBV11-2|NA|14|TRBJ1-1|NA
CASSLDSWGPEAFF
TGTGCCAGCAGCTTAGATAGTTGGGGGCCTGAAGCTTTCTTT
>TRBV24-1|few|15|TRBJ1-2|NA
CATSGPQTDNYGYTF
TGTGCCACCAGTGGACCCCAGACAGATAACTATGGCTACACCTTC
>TRBV20-1|NA|15|TRBJ2-7|NA
CSATRAARGQDEQYF
TGCAGTGCTACCCGGGCGGCCCGGGGTCAAGACGAGCAGTACTTC
>TRBV20-1|few|16|TRBJ2-5|TRBD2
CSARGGTSGFQETQYF
TGCAGTGCTCGGGGCGGGACTAGCGGATTCCAAGAGACCCAGTACTTC
>TRBV24-1|once|16|TRBJ2-7|TRBD2
CATSASAGGDPYEQYF
TGTGCCACCAGCGCATCCGCGGGGGGCGACCCCTACGAGCAGTACTTC
>TRBV7-9|few|14|TRBJ2-7|TRBD1
CASSSPGQGGEQYF
TGTGCCAGCAGCTCCCCGGGACAGGGGGGCGAGCAGTACTTC
>TRBV7-9|few|15|TRBJ2-7|TRBD1
CASSPRQGAPYEQYF
TGTGCCAGCAGCCCAAGACAGGGAGCCCCCTACGAGCAGTACTTC
>TRBV11-2|NA|18|TRBJ2-6|NA
CASSLNIGASSGANVLTF
TGTGCCAGCAGCTTAAATATAGGGGCCTCCTCTGGGGCCAACGTCCTGACTTTC
>TRBV5-1|few|15|TRBJ2-3|TRBD2
CASSGGGESTDTQYF
TGCGCCAGCAGCGGGGGAGGGGAAAGCACAGATACGCAGTATTTT
>TRBV14|NA|14|TRBJ1-6|NA
CASSVQTNNSPLHF
TGTGCCAGCAGCGTACAGACGAATAATTCACCCCTCCACTTT
>TRBV18|NA|16|TRBJ2-1|TRBD2
CASSPRGGRATNEQFF
TGTGCCAGCTCACCCCGGGGCGGGAGGGCCACCAATGAGCAGTTCTTC
>TRBV11-2|NA|16|TRBJ2-5|TRBD1
CASSFRTGLLQETQYF
TGTGCCAGCAGCTTCCGGACAGGCCTGTTGCAAGAGACCCAGTACTTC
>TRBV7-9|NA|16|TRBJ2-1|NA
CASSVGGTLQASEQFF
TGTGCCAGCAGCGTAGGGGGGACACTCCAGGCGAGTGAGCAGTTCTTC
>TRBV3-1|NA|17|TRBJ1-2|NA
CASSQERWRGFSDGYTF
TGTGCCAGCAGCCAAGAGAGGTGGAGGGGATTCTCTGATGGCTACACCTTC
>TRBV5-1|NA|15|TRBJ2-3|TRBD1
CASSLQGASTDTQYF
TGCGCCAGCAGCTTACAGGGGGCTAGCACAGATACGCAGTATTTT
>TRBV20-1|few|11|TRBJ2-3|NA
CSASPSDTQYF
TGCAGTGCTAGTCCCTCAGATACGCAGTATTTT
>TRBV9|few|15|TRBJ1-1|NA
CASSVEGHANTEAFF
TGTGCCAGCAGCGTAGAAGGACACGCGAACACTGAAGCTTTCTTT
>TRBV18|few|16|TRBJ2-2|TRBD1
CASSRTGTANTGELFF
TGTGCCAGCTCACGTACCGGGACAGCGAACACCGGGGAGCTGTTTTTT
>TRBV5-1|once|12|TRBJ1-1|NA
CASRIGGTEAFF
TGCGCCAGCAGGATCGGGGGCACTGAAGCTTTCTTT
>TRBV7-9|NA|15|TRBJ2-1|TRBD2
CASSYFSGGNNEQFF
TGTGCCAGCAGCTATTTTAGCGGGGGGAACAATGAGCAGTTCTTC
>TRBV6-5|once|16|TRBJ2-1|TRBD2
CASSFILAGGINEQFF
TGTGCCAGCAGTTTCATCCTAGCGGGAGGAATTAATGAGCAGTTCTTC
>TRBV29-1|NA|13|TRBJ2-1|NA
CSAEKPGFNEQFF
TGCAGCGCCGAAAAGCCAGGGTTCAATGAGCAGTTCTTC
>TRBV24-1|NA|14|TRBJ2-5|TRBD2
CATSGPAGEAAQYF
TGTGCCACCAGTGGACCAGCGGGAGAGGCGGCCCAGTACTTC
>TRBV9|few|15|TRBJ1-1|NA
CASSVDGLMSAEAFF
TGTGCCAGCAGCGTAGACGGCCTAATGAGCGCTGAAGCTTTCTTT
>TRBV18|few|14|TRBJ2-7|NA
CASTRDSRPYEQYF
TGTGCCAGCACCCGGGACTCGAGGCCCTACGAGCAGTACTTC
>TRBV29-1|NA|13|TRBJ2-7|TRBD1
CSAGDRGNYEQYF
TGCAGCGCCGGGGACAGGGGTAATTACGAGCAGTACTTC
>TRBV18|few|15|TRBJ2-5|TRBD2
CASSPWASGQETQYF
TGTGCCAGCTCACCATGGGCTAGCGGCCAGGAGACCCAGTACTTC
>TRBV7-2|NA|14|TRBJ2-2|NA
CASSLGNRAGELFF
TGTGCCAGCAGCTTGGGAAACAGGGCCGGGGAGCTGTTTTTT
>TRBV20-1|NA|13|TRBJ2-2|NA
CRARLARSGELFF
TGCAGGGCTAGATTAGCGAGGAGCGGGGAGCTGTTTTTT
>TRBV11-3|NA|14|TRBJ2-5|NA
CASSFPDRQETQYF
TGTGCCAGCAGCTTTCCGGACAGACAAGAGACCCAGTACTTC
>TRBV5-7|few|15|TRBJ2-3|TRBD2
CASLLAGAVTDTQYF
TGTGCCAGCTTACTAGCGGGGGCCGTCACAGATACGCAGTATTTT
>TRBV5-1|few|16|TRBJ2-3|NA
CASSLVGARSADTQYF
TGCGCCAGCAGCTTGGTTGGGGCGCGAAGTGCAGATACGCAGTATTTT
>TRBV3-1|few|15|TRBJ1-1|TRBD1
CASSPPGQGEAEAFF
TGTGCCAGCAGCCCGCCCGGACAGGGTGAGGCTGAAGCTTTCTTT
>TRBV10-2|NA|18|TRBJ2-1|TRBD2
CASSEMIAGWGGHNEQFF
TGCGCCAGCAGTGAGATGATAGCGGGTTGGGGCGGGCACAATGAGCAGTTCTTC
>TRBV6-5|NA|15|TRBJ1-2|NA
CASSPREGGWYGYTF
TGTGCCAGCAGTCCTCGGGAGGGTGGGTGGTATGGCTACACCTTC
>TRBV5-5|NA|15|TRBJ2-1|NA
CASSQFLTRTDEQFF
TGTGCCAGCAGCCAATTCCTGACTAGAACCGATGAGCAGTTCTTC
>TRBV6-5|NA|14|TRBJ2-7|NA
CASSPDFGGYEQYF
TGTGCCAGCAGTCCGGACTTTGGAGGCTACGAGCAGTACTTC
>TRBV5-1|few|15|TRBJ2-7|NA
CASSLAPGQSYEQYF
TGCGCCAGCAGCTTGGCCCCAGGACAGTCCTACGAGCAGTACTTC
>TRBV12-3/TRBV12-4|few|13|TRBJ1-5|NA
CASSSTGGQPQHF
TGTGCCAGCAGTTCGACAGGAGGTCAGCCCCAGCATTTT